Below, 22 T cell receptor beta chains from the same sample are listed, as sequenced in a study of blood T cell repertoires in COVID-19. Repertoires were generated with immunoSEQ multiplex PCR, while TCRdb's copy carries only in-frame clones and drops some. The data show a few hundred thousand clones, more than 75% seen once. What was sequenced was PBMCs or T cells enriched from blood (not recorded which). The origin of the receptors is a woman aged 25 to 39 who had recovered from COVID-19.

J is TRBJ1-5 and V is TRBV2; D possibly corresponds to TRBD1 (6 bases). The V end was cut by 6 bases, the J end by 7 bases, with 16 bases between. This CDR3 is 14 amino acids long. Per the germline V gene, CDR1 is SNHLY and CDR2 is FYNNEI. The CDR3 DNA is TGTGCCAGCAGCGGATCGGGGGGGCTCCAGCCCCAGCATTTT. The encoded protein is CASSGSGGLQPQHF. The entire variable domain, with the rest obtained from reference TRBV2 and TRBJ1-5, is as follows: EPEVTQTPSHQVTQMGQEVILRCVPISNHLYFYWYRQILGQKVEFLVSFYNNEISEKSEIFDDQFSVERPDGSNFTLKIRSTKLEDSAMYFCASSGSGGLQPQHFGDGTRLSIL.

This clone was picked up one time. The chain joins TRBV28 to TRBJ1-1; D is perhaps TRBD1 (5 bases). Trimming removed 7 bases at V and 11 bases at J, with 14 bases between. The CDR3 runs to 11 residues. Per germline, CDR1 MDHEN and CDR2 SYDVKM. The DNA for the CDR3 is TGTGCCAGCAATAAAGCAGGGTTGGCTTTCTTT. Protein: CASNKAGLAFF.

The chain recombines TRBV4-2 with TRBJ2-3; TRBD2 might be the D (5 bases). Trimming cost V 0 bases and J 5 bases, with 15 bases left between them. This CDR3 is built from 16 residues. Looked up from germline, CDR1 is LGHNA and CDR2 is YNFKEQ. The CDR3 region is CASSQEKTPGLDTQYF. For the CDR3, the DNA is TGTGCCAGCAGCCAAGAAAAGACACCCGGACTAGATACGCAGTATTTT.

The chain uses TRBV5-1 and TRBJ2-7, with 7 positions matching TRBD1. Trimming at V came to 1 base and at J to 6 bases, leaving 4 bases not matched to a gene. Germline V lookup: CDR1 SGHRS, CDR2 YFSETQ. The CDR3 consists of 13 residues. CDR3 nucleotide sequence: TGCGCCAGCAGCTTGATATCAGGGGGCGAGCAGTACTTC. It codes for CASSLISGGEQYF. The full variable domain, rest sourced from reference TRBV5-1 and TRBJ2-7, is KAGVTQTPRYLIKTRGQQVTLSCSPISGHRSVSWYQQTPGQGLQFLFEYFSETQRNKGNFPGRFSGRQFSNSRSEMNVSTLELGDSALYLCASSLISGGEQYFGPGTRLTVT.

This chain joins TRBV28 and TRBJ1-3, with D maybe TRBD1 (5 bases). Trimming left V 3 bases short and J 0 bases short, with 15 bases between. The CDR3 extends over 17 amino acids. The germline V gene has CDR1 MDHEN and CDR2 SYDVKM. Written as DNA, the CDR3 is TGTGCCAGCAGTTTTGTCTATGCTGGGGCCTCTGGAAACACCATATATTTT. Its protein is CASSFVYAGASGNTIYF.

The rearrangement joins TRBV18 to TRBJ1-1; D might be TRBD1 (5 bases). V lost 1 base and J 1 base, leaving 10 bases between the germline ends. The germline V gene encodes CDR1 KGHSH and CDR2 LQKENI. This CDR3 contains 15 residues. CDR3 in DNA: TGTGCCAGCTCACCACGGTTTGACAGGAACACTGAAGCTTTCTTT. Its protein is CASSPRFDRNTEAFF. The whole variable domain, remainder taken from reference TRBV18 and TRBJ1-1, is NAGVMQNPRHLVRRRGQEARLRCSPMKGHSHVYWYRQLPEEGLKFMVYLQKENIIDESGMPKERFSAEFPKEGPSILRIQQVVRGDSAAYFCASSPRFDRNTEAFFGQGTRLTVV.

The chain couples TRBV2 to TRBJ2-1, with D maybe TRBD2 (7 bases). The ends were cut back, 5 bases at V and 5 bases at J, with 16 bases in the middle. CDR3 length: 15 residues. CDR1 and CDR2 (germline): SNHLY, FYNNEI. CDR3 loop: CASSLRGGGHNEQFF. In nucleotides, the CDR3 is TGTGCCAGCAGTCTCAGGGGCGGGGGCCACAATGAGCAGTTCTTC. The full variable domain, completed using reference TRBV2 and TRBJ2-1, is EPEVTQTPSHQVTQMGQEVILRCVPISNHLYFYWYRQILGQKVEFLVSFYNNEISEKSEIFDDQFSVERPDGSNFTLKIRSTKLEDSAMYFCASSLRGGGHNEQFFGPGTRLTVL.

This clone was counted a few times. The V and J genes are TRBV7-9 and TRBJ1-1; no firm D call. CDR3 length: 12 residues. Trimming removed 4 bases at V and 3 bases at J, with 6 bases between. Germline-derived CDR1 and CDR2 are SEHNR and FQNEAQ (reference sequence). This CDR3 reads CASSSPDTEAFF. DNA for the CDR3: TGTGCCAGCAGCTCGCCGGACACTGAAGCTTTCTTT.

The rearrangement uses TRBV18 and TRBJ2-1; TRBD2 matches at 13 bases. CDR3 length equals 22 residues. Germline CDR1 reads KGHSH; CDR2 reads LQKENI. After removal of 0 bases from V and 3 bases from J, the junction contained 17 bases not matched to a gene. CDR3 in DNA: TGTGCCAGCTCACCACCGGGGGATTACGGTAGACTAGCGGGAGGAATCTACAATGAGCAGTTCTTC. Translation gives CASSPPGDYGRLAGGIYNEQFF.

The chain links TRBV7-8 to TRBJ2-3; 11 bases fit TRBD2. Germline CDR1 and CDR2: SGHVS and FQNEAQ. After removal of 5 bases from V and 2 bases from J, the junction contained 6 bases not matched to a gene. The CDR3 loop spans 16 amino acids. The CDR3 protein is CASSPGTSGSTDTQYF. The CDR3 bases are TGTGCCAGCAGCCCAGGGACTAGCGGTTCCACAGATACGCAGTATTTT.

The chain joins TRBV28 to TRBJ2-5; TRBD2 aligns across 11 bases. The length of the CDR3 is 16 residues. V lost 5 bases and J lost 1; bases outside the gene matches: 6. Germline V lookup: CDR1 MDHEN, CDR2 SYDVKM. The CDR3 reads CASSTYGTSGQETQYF. CDR3 in DNA: TGTGCCAGCAGTACTTACGGGACTAGCGGCCAAGAGACCCAGTACTTC.

This clone was seen a handful of times. The chain recombines TRBV7-8 with TRBJ1-1; a weak D match, TRBD1 (6 bases). The CDR3 has 14 residues. Deletions cut 5 bases from V and 5 bases from J, with 15 bases between. CDR1 and CDR2 (germline): SGHVS, FQNEAQ. The CDR3 loop reads CASSQPGAVTEAFF. Written as DNA, the CDR3 is TGTGCCAGCAGCCAGCCAGGGGCGGTGACTGAAGCTTTCTTT.

This clone was seen more than once but under ten times. This rearrangement joins TRBV3-1 (or the pseudogene TRBV3-2) to TRBJ1-2, with a tentative D call TRBD1 (6 bases). CDR1 and CDR2 (germline): LGHDT, YNNKEL (reference sequence). The V and J ends lost 2 bases and 4 bases respectively, with 8 bases between them. This CDR3 is built from 13 residues. CDR3 region: CASSQQGFYGYTF. CDR3 in DNA: TGTGCCAGCAGCCAACAGGGGTTCTATGGCTACACCTTC.

This chain uses TRBV3-1 (or the pseudogene TRBV3-2) with TRBJ1-1; D is perhaps TRBD1 (6 bases). This CDR3 has 15 amino acids. Germline CDR1 reads LGHDT; CDR2 reads YNNKEL (reference sequence). The germline V and J ends were trimmed by 0 bases and 0 bases, with 8 bases remaining between them. CDR3 coding DNA: TGTGCCAGCAGCCAAGAAGGACAGATGAACACTGAAGCTTTCTTT. Protein sequence: CASSQEGQMNTEAFF.

The V call is TRBV5-1, the J call TRBJ2-7; no reliable D call. The germline V gene encodes CDR1 SGHRS and CDR2 YFSETQ. Trimming left V 0 bases short and J 6 bases short, with 13 bases between. This CDR3 is built from 14 residues. The CDR3 DNA is TGCGCCAGCAGCTTGGCCAGGCCCCTGGGCGAGCAGTACTTC. Translated, it gives CASSLARPLGEQYF.

The chain joins TRBV18 to TRBJ2-7; D unclear. This CDR3 contains 15 residues. V dropped 5 bases and J dropped 3 bases, with 17 bases sitting between them. Germline V CDR1 and CDR2: KGHSH, LQKENI. Written as DNA, the CDR3 is TGTGCCAGCTCAGCCCGTCCCGGCGGATACTACGAGCAGTACTTC. It is translated as CASSARPGGYYEQYF.

V is TRBV27 and J is TRBJ1-1, with TRBD1 as a possible D gene (5 bases). The CDR3 loop spans 17 amino acids. Germline assignment: CDR1 MNHEY and CDR2 SMNVEV (reference sequence). Trimming took 7 bases from V and 1 from J, leaving 22 bases between them. The CDR3 here is CASILRAIPGENTEAFF. CDR3 bases: TGTGCCAGCATCTTAAGGGCCATCCCGGGGGAGAACACTGAAGCTTTCTTT.

The rearrangement uses TRBV5-1 and TRBJ2-1; TRBD2 agrees at 12 bases. Trimming removed 4 bases from V and 4 bases from J; junction bases left unmatched: 9. This CDR3 region has 17 residues. From germline, CDR1 is SGHRS and CDR2 YFSETQ. CDR3 in DNA: TGCGCCAGCAGCATTAGACTAGCGGGGGACGTTTACAATGAGCAGTTCTTC. Protein sequence: CASSIRLAGDVYNEQFF.

The chain recombines TRBV18 with TRBJ2-1, with 12 bases aligning to TRBD1. CDR1 and CDR2 from the germline V gene are KGHSH and LQKENI. This CDR3 comprises 17 residues. After removal of 4 bases from V and 8 bases from J, the junction contained 12 bases not matched to a gene. This CDR3 is CASSQSNRDRGRDEQFF. The CDR3 nucleotides read TGTGCCAGCTCACAATCCAACCGGGACAGGGGGCGAGATGAGCAGTTCTTC.

The rearrangement links TRBV28 to TRBJ2-7, with 7 bases lining up with TRBD2. CDR3 length equals 13 residues. V shed 7 bases and J 3 bases; nucleotides not matched to a gene: 6. Per the germline V gene, CDR1 is MDHEN and CDR2 is SYDVKM. The CDR3 DNA reads TGTGCCAGCAAGGCGGGAGTGGTCTACGAGCAGTACTTC. Translation gives CASKAGVVYEQYF.

This chain links TRBV28 with TRBJ2-3; no firm D call. The CDR3 length is 15 residues. CDR1 and CDR2 (germline): MDHEN, SYDVKM. V was trimmed by 6 bases and J by 1 base, leaving 14 bases between them. The DNA of the CDR3 is TGTGCCAGCAGGATGACTCTCCTCCGCACAGATACGCAGTATTTT. Protein sequence: CASRMTLLRTDTQYF.

The chain combines TRBV28 with TRBJ2-7; 8 bases line up with TRBD1. CDR1 MDHEN and CDR2 SYDVKM come from the germline V gene. V lost 6 bases, J lost 3 bases, and 10 bases stayed unmatched. The CDR3 length is 15 residues. The CDR3 nucleotides are TGTGCCAGCAGCTCCCTTCCGACAGGGGACTACGAGCAGTACTTC. It is translated as CASSSLPTGDYEQYF.